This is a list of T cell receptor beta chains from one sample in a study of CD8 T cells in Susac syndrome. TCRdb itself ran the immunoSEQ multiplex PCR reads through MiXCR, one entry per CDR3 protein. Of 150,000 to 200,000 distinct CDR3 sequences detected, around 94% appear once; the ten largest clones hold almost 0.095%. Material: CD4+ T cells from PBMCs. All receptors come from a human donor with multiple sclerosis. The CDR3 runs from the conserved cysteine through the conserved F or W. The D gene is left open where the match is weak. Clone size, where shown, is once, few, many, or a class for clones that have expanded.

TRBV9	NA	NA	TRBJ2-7	TGTGCCAGCAGCGGGGACGGATCCTACGAGCAGTACTTC	CASSGDGSYEQYF
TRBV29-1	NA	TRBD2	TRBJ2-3	TGCAGCGTTGATAGGCAGCGGGAACTCACAGATACGCAGTATTTT	CSVDRQRELTDTQYF
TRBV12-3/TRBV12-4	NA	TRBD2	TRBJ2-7	TGTGCCAGCAGTAATAGCGGGAGCTCCTACGAGCAGTACTTC	CASSNSGSSYEQYF
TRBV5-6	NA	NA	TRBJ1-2	TGTGCCAGCAGCTTAGGAACTTGGACCTCTGGCTATGGCTACACCTTC	CASSLGTWTSGYGYTF
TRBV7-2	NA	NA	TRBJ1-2	TGTGCCAGCAGAAGACGGACACCGGAGCTTAAAAGTGGCTACACCTTC	CASRRRTPELKSGYTF
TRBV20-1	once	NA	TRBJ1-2	TGCAGCGCAACTCAAAACTATGGCTACACCTTC	CSATQNYGYTF
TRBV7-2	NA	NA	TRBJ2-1	TGTGCCAGCAGACCTGACCTTTCCTACAATGAGCAGTTCTTC	CASRPDLSYNEQFF
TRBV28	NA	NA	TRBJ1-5	TGTGCCAGCAGTCAAACCAATCAGCCCCAGCATTTT	CASSQTNQPQHF
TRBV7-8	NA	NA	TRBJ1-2	TGTGCCAGCAGCTTAGGCCTTAAGGGGCGTCCCTACGGCTACACCTTC	CASSLGLKGRPYGYTF
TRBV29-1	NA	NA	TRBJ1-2	TGCAGCGTTGGACGTACTAGCTCGGATGGCTACACCTTC	CSVGRTSSDGYTF
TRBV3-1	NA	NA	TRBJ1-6	TGTGCCAGCAGCCAAGGAAGGACCTTGGGTTCACCCCTCCACTTT	CASSQGRTLGSPLHF
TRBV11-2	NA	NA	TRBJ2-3	TGTGCCAGCAAGCTACCGATATCCACAGATACGCAGTATTTT	CASKLPISTDTQYF
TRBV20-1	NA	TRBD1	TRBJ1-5	TGCAGTGCCGTTCCAGGGGGTAGCAATCAGCCCCAGCATTTT	CSAVPGGSNQPQHF
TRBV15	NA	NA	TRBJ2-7	TGTGCCACCAGCAGGACTAGTCGCGAGCAGTACTTC	CATSRTSREQYF
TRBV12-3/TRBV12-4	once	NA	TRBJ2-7	TGTGCCAGCAGTTTAAGCCACAGGCCTCCCTTTTTCGAGCAGTACTTC	CASSLSHRPPFFEQYF
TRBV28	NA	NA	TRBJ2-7	TGTGCCAGCAGTTCTAGGACTGGGGCCGAGCAGTACTTC	CASSSRTGAEQYF
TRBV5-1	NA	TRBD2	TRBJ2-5	TGCGCCAGCACCATCGGGACTAGCGGACTACAAGAGACCCAGTACTTC	CASTIGTSGLQETQYF
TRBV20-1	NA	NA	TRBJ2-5	TGCAGTCTTACAACAGGGAATGGGGAGACCCAGTACTTC	CSLTTGNGETQYF
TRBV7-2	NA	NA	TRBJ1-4	TGTGCCAGCAGCCAGGGAGGGGAAGAAAAACTGTTTTTT	CASSQGGEEKLFF
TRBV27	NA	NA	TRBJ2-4	TGTGCCAGCAGTCAGGACAGAGGAAACATTCAGTACTTC	CASSQDRGNIQYF
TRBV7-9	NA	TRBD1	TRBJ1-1	TGTGCCAGCAGCTTAGCGCCCGGACAGGAGAACACTGAAGCTTTCTTT	CASSLAPGQENTEAFF
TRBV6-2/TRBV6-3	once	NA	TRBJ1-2	TGTGCCAGCAGTTCCTTAAACCCTGATGGCTACACCTTC	CASSSLNPDGYTF
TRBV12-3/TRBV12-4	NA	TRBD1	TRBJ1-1	TGTGCCAGCAGTACACAGGGGTGGACTGAAGCTTTCTTT	CASSTQGWTEAFF
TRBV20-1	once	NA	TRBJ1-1	TGCAGTTACCTTCCTGGCACTGAAGCTTTCTTT	CSYLPGTEAFF
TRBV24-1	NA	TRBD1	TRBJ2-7	TGTGCCACCAGTGATGCCTTGACAGGGACGGACGAGCAGTACTTC	CATSDALTGTDEQYF
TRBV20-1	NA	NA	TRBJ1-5	TGCAGTGCCCGGCCGGGGGCGCGGAATCAGCCCCAGCATTTT	CSARPGARNQPQHF
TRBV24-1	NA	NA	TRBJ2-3	TGTGCCACCAGTGATGTCGACACAGATACGCAGTATTTT	CATSDVDTDTQYF
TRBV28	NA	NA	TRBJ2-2	TGTGCCAGCAGTTCCCCCGGTGGGACCGGGGAGCTGTTTTTT	CASSSPGGTGELFF
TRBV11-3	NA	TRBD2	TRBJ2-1	TGTGCCAGCAGCCCCGGACTAGCGGGATTCTCAAATGAGCAGTTCTTC	CASSPGLAGFSNEQFF
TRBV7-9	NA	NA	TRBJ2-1	TGTGCCAGCAGCTTAGATGGGAGCTGGGTCGGGTACAATGAGCAGTTCTTC	CASSLDGSWVGYNEQFF
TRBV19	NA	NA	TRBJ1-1	TGTGCCAGTAGTGTCGGGGTAATTAACACTGAAGCTTTCTTT	CASSVGVINTEAFF
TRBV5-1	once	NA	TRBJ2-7	TGCGCCAGCAGCTTCGGACCCCAAGCCGAGCAGTACTTC	CASSFGPQAEQYF
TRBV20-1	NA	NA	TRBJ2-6	TGCAGTGCTAGCGACGGATGGAATTCTGGGGCCAACGTCCTGACTTTC	CSASDGWNSGANVLTF
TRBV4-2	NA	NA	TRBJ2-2	TGTGCCAGCAGCCGAGCGGAGGTAAACACCGGGGAGCTGTTTTTT	CASSRAEVNTGELFF
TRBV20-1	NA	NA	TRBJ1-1	TGCAGTGCCAGAGATAGCGCAAACACTGAAGCTTTCTTT	CSARDSANTEAFF
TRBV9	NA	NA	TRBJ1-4	TGTGCCAGCAGCGTAGACGCGAAGTCTGAAAAACTGTTTTTT	CASSVDAKSEKLFF
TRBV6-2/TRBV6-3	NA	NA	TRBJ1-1	TGTGCCAGCAGCCCTCAGGGGAAAGCTTTCTTT	CASSPQGKAFF
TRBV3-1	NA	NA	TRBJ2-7	TGTGCCAGCAGCACCCCAGGCAAACCCTACGAGCAGTACTTC	CASSTPGKPYEQYF
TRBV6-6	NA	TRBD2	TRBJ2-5	TGTGCCAGCAGCCGACTAGCGGGAGCGGTGGAGACCCAGTACTTC	CASSRLAGAVETQYF
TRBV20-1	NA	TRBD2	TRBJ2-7	TGCAGTGCTAGAGTCCCGGAGACTAGCGGGGGGAAATACTACGAGCAGTACTTC	CSARVPETSGGKYYEQYF
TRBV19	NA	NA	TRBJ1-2	TGTGCCAGCCGGGAGCAGCGAGGCTATGGCTACACCTTC	CASREQRGYGYTF
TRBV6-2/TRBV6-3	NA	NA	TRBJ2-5	TGTGCCAGCAGTTACCCCGACACCCAAGGGGAAGAGACCCAGTACTTC	CASSYPDTQGEETQYF
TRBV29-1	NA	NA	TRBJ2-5	TGCAGCGGGGATGGGCTAGCAGAGACCCAGTACTTC	CSGDGLAETQYF
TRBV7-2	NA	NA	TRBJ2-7	TGTGCCAGCAGCTTTATGACTAAATCCTACGAGCAGTACTTC	CASSFMTKSYEQYF
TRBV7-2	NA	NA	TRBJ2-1	TGTGCCAGCAGTCTCCCTTACAATGAGCAGTTCTTC	CASSLPYNEQFF
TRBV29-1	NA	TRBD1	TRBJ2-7	TGCAGCGTTGGACAGGGGGCTCCCCCCTACGAGCAGTACTTC	CSVGQGAPPYEQYF
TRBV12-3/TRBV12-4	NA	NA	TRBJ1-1	TGTGCCAGCAGGGATAAGAACTGGGAAATGAACACTGAAGCTTTCTTT	CASRDKNWEMNTEAFF
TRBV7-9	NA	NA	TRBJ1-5	TGTGCCAGCAGCGCAGAAAATCAGCCCCAGCATTTT	CASSAENQPQHF
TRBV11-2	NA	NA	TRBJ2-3	TGTGCCAGCAGCTTAGGGGGTGCGGGAAGCACAGATACGCAGTATTTT	CASSLGGAGSTDTQYF
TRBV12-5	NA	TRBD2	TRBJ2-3	TGTGCTAGTTCTAGCGGACTAAGCACAGATACGCAGTATTTT	CASSSGLSTDTQYF
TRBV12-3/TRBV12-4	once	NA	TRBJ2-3	TGTGCCAGCAGTCGCGACGGACAGTCCACAGATACGCAGTATTTT	CASSRDGQSTDTQYF
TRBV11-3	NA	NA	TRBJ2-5	TGTGCCAGCAGCCCCTCATGGGGGAAGACCCAGTACTTC	CASSPSWGKTQYF
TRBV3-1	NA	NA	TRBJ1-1	TGTGCCAGCAGCCAAGAGGACCTAGACGGTGAAGCTTTCTTT	CASSQEDLDGEAFF